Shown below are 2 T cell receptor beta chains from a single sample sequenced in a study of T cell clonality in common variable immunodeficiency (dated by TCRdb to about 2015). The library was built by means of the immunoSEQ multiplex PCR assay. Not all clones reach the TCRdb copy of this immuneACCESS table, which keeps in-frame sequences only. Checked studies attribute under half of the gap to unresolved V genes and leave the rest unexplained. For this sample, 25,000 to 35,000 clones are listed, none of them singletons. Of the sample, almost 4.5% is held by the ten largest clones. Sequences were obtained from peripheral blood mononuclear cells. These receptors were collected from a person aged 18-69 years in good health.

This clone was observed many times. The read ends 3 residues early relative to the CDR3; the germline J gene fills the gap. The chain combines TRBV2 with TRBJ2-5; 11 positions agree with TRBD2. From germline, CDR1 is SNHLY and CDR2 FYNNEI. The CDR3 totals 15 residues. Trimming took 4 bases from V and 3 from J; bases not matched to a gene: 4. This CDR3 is CASSVQTSGEETQYF. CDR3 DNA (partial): TGTGCCAGCAGTGTCCAGACTAGCGGGGAAGAGACC. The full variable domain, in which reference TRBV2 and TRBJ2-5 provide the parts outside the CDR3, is EPEVTQTPSHQVTQMGQEVILRCVPISNHLYFYWYRQILGQKVEFLVSFYNNEISEKSEIFDDQFSVERPDGSNFTLKIRSTKLEDSAMYFCASSVQTSGEETQYFGPGTRLLVL.

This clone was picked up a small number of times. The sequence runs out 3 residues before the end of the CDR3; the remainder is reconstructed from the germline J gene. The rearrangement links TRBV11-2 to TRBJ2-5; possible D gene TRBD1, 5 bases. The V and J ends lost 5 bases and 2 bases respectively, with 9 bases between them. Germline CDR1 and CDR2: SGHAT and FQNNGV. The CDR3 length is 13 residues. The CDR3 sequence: CASSPTAQETQYF. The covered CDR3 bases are TGTGCCAGCAGCCCGACAGCTCAAGAGACC.